A single sample is the source of the 27 T cell receptor beta chains below, sequenced in a study of breast tumors, draining lymph nodes, adjacent tissues. MiXCR, run by TCRdb on the multiplex PCR reads, gives a single entry per CDR3 protein. This table has approximately 10,000 distinct CDR3 sequences, approximately 50% appearing once. Input material: breast tumor tissue. The receptors come from a female donor with breast cancer. Some clones in this sample may be carry-over from other donors' samples.

This clonotype qualifies as large (0.1 to 1%). The CDR3 DNA reads as TGTGCCAGTCAGGGGAGAACTAATGAAAAACTGTTTTTT. It translates to CASQGRTNEKLFF. V is TRBV7-9 and J is TRBJ1-4; possible D gene TRBD1, 6 bases. Germline values: CDR1 SEHNR, CDR2 FQNEAQ (reference sequence). V lost 9 bases to trimming and J lost 1 base, with 9 bases between them. The CDR3 is made up of 13 amino acids. Full variable domain (remainder filled in from reference TRBV7-9 and TRBJ1-4): DTGVSQNPRHKITKRGQNVTFRCDPISEHNRLYWYRQTLGQGPEFLTYFQNEAQLEKSRLLSDRFSAERPKGSFSTLEIQRTEQGDSAMYLCASQGRTNEKLFFGSGTQLSVL.

The chain employs TRBV20-1 and TRBJ2-1, with TRBD2 matching over 11 bases. J gave up 8 bases and V 3 bases, and 9 bases lay outside the gene matches. The CDR3 runs 15 residues. The germline gives CDR1 DFQATT, CDR2 SNEGSKA (reference sequence). The CDR3 loop is CSARTSGDNLHEQFF. CDR3 in DNA: TGCAGTGCTAGGACTAGCGGGGATAATCTGCATGAGCAGTTCTTC.

This CDR3 is CASSLAEAGNSGNTIYF. CDR3 DNA sequence: TGTGCCAGCAGCTTAGCGGAGGCCGGGAACTCTGGAAACACCATATATTTT. This chain joins TRBV7-9 and TRBJ1-3; D is unresolved. This CDR3 spans 17 amino acids. Trimming cost V 0 bases and J 0 bases, with 12 bases left between them. In germline, CDR1 is SEHNR, CDR2 FQNEAQ (reference sequence).

This sequence joins TRBV15 and TRBJ2-7; D remains unclear. The CDR3 runs to 15 residues. Germline lookup yields CDR1 LNHNV and CDR2 YYDKDF (reference sequence). V lost 4 bases to trimming and J lost 2 bases, with 15 bases between them. CDR3 DNA sequence: TGTGCCACCAGCAAGGACGCCTTGGGGACCTACGAGCAGTACTTC. The encoded protein is CATSKDALGTYEQYF.

This clonotype was detected ten times or more. V usage is TRBV7-2 and J usage is TRBJ2-7; no definite D call. The CDR3 has 14 amino acids. V was clipped by 6 bases and J by 6 bases, with 18 bases between them. Germline V CDR1 and CDR2: SGHTA, FQGNSA. The CDR3 sequence is CASSPIITGSEQYF. As DNA, the CDR3 is TGTGCCAGCAGTCCTATTATAACGGGTAGCGAGCAGTACTTC.

Worth noting for this clonotype: Being one base from a much bigger clone, this may be a read error. No conserved phenylalanine or tryptophan is present at the end of the CDR3, so a read error is the likely explanation. The V gene is TRBV6-5, the J gene TRBJ2-7; TRBD2 agrees at 9 bases. V lost 5 bases to trimming and J lost 6 bases; unmatched junction nucleotides: 2. The CDR3 runs to 12 residues. Germline assignment: CDR1 MNHEY and CDR2 SVGAGI. The CDR3 region has the DNA TGTGCCAGCAGTCCTAGCGGGGCCGAGCAGTACTCC. Translating it yields CASSPSGAEQYS.

This sequence joins TRBV7-2 and TRBJ2-5, with D maybe TRBD2 (6 bases). Per germline, CDR1 SGHTA and CDR2 FQGNSA. The CDR3 contains 14 residues. With 3 bases removed from V and 6 bases from J, the gap between germline ends came to 14 bases. The CDR3 DNA is TGTGCCAGCAGCTTCGGCCTACGGGGGAAGACCCAGTACTTC. It translates to CASSFGLRGKTQYF.

The chain uses TRBV27 and TRBJ2-1, with TRBD1 as a possible D gene (5 bases). The CDR3 extends over 15 amino acids. The germline V and J ends were trimmed by 2 bases and 2 bases, with 10 bases remaining between them. Germline-derived CDR1 and CDR2 are MNHEY and SMNVEV (reference sequence). CDR3: CASSLNRQTYNEQFF. The CDR3 nucleotides are TGTGCCAGCAGTTTAAACAGGCAGACCTACAATGAGCAGTTCTTC.

This clonotype was seen more than once but under ten times. A junction end diverges from the germline sequence, so it may reflect a read error. J is TRBJ1-4 and V is TRBV5-1; no firm D call. The CDR3 runs to 13 residues. In germline, CDR1 is SGHRS, CDR2 YFSETQ. The CDR3 DNA is TGCGCCAGCAGCTTAATGGTGGGTGAAAACCTGTTTTTT. Its protein is CASSLMVGENLFF.

This clonotype was seen many times. The chain links TRBV5-6 to TRBJ1-4, with 10 bases aligning to TRBD1. The CDR3 consists of 14 residues. CDR1 and CDR2 from the germline V gene are SGHDT and YYEEEE. Trimming cost V 3 bases and J 8 bases; bases outside gene matches: 4. The CDR3 sequence is CASSSDRGREKLFF. In nucleotides, the CDR3 is TGTGCCAGCAGCTCAGACAGGGGGCGGGAAAAACTGTTTTTT.

This chain uses TRBV5-6 with TRBJ2-2; the D is unclear. Between the trimmed V and J ends, which lost 3 bases and 4 bases, there was a span of 7 bases. CDR1 is SGHDT, CDR2 YYEEEE, per germline. The CDR3 loop spans 13 amino acids. The CDR3: CASSSLATGELFF. As DNA, the CDR3 is TGTGCCAGCAGCTCGTTGGCCACCGGGGAGCTGTTTTTT. Variable domain in full (rest from reference TRBV5-6 and TRBJ2-2): DAGVTQSPTHLIKTRGQQVTLRCSPKSGHDTVSWYQQALGQGPQFIFQYYEEEERQRGNFPDRFSGHQFPNYSSELNVNALLLGDSALYLCASSSLATGELFFGEGSRLTVL.

By frequency in the sample, this clonotype is medium-sized. The chain couples TRBV19 to TRBJ2-1; tentative D call: TRBD1 (5 bases). The CDR3 spans 15 residues. Deletions cut 10 bases from V and 9 bases from J, with 25 bases between. Germline V gene data show CDR1 as LNHDA and CDR2 as SQIVND (reference sequence). The CDR3 coding sequence is TGTGCCACCACCGCTGGGGTAAGGGGTTACGGTGAGCAGTTCTTC. It codes for CATTAGVRGYGEQFF.

V and J are TRBV5-5 and TRBJ2-7; possible D gene TRBD2, 5 bases. V lost 0 bases to trimming and J lost 0 bases, with 16 bases between them. CDR3 size: 17 residues. Germline CDR1 is SGHKS and CDR2 is YYEKEE (reference sequence). The CDR3 DNA is TGTGCCAGCAGCTTGGGAGGTTTCGGGGATAGCTCCTACGAGCAGTACTTC. This gives the protein CASSLGGFGDSSYEQYF.

This clonotype has just one count. The V and J genes are TRBV6-6 and TRBJ1-3; D call uncertain. Germline lookup yields CDR1 MNHNY and CDR2 SVGAGI (reference sequence). The CDR3 consists of 13 residues. V dropped 7 bases and J dropped 4 bases, with 11 bases sitting between them. The chain's CDR3 is CASNDPAGNTIYF. The DNA for the CDR3 is TGTGCCAGCAATGATCCTGCGGGAAACACCATATATTTT.

The sample holds many counts of this clonotype. The chain couples TRBV5-4 to TRBJ2-1; 8 bases match TRBD2. The CDR3 length is 17 residues. Germline trimming cut 1 base from V and 8 bases from J; bases unmatched to any gene: 14. Per germline, CDR1 SGHNT and CDR2 YYREEE (reference sequence). This CDR3 is CASSLWTTGGASDEQFF. CDR3 bases: TGTGCCAGCAGCTTGTGGACTACCGGGGGGGCTTCGGATGAGCAGTTCTTC. The full variable domain, rest sourced from reference TRBV5-4 and TRBJ2-1, is ETGVTQSPTHLIKTRGQQVTLRCSSQSGHNTVSWYQQALGQGPQFIFQYYREEENGRGNFPPRFSGLQFPNYSSELNVNALELDDSALYLCASSLWTTGGASDEQFFGPGTRLTVL.

A few counts support this clonotype. The chain uses TRBV20-1 and TRBJ2-2, with D perhaps matching TRBD1 (5 bases). The germline V gene encodes CDR1 DFQATT and CDR2 SNEGSKA (reference sequence). V lost 0 bases and J 1 base, leaving 12 bases between the germline ends. This CDR3 spans 16 amino acids. In DNA form, the CDR3 reads TGCAGTGCTAGAGAGTTCGACAGCCTGAACACCGGGGAGCTGTTTTTT. Protein: CSAREFDSLNTGELFF.

The rearrangement joins TRBV20-1 to TRBJ2-4; D unresolved. The CDR3 consists of 15 residues. In germline, CDR1 is DFQATT, CDR2 SNEGSKA (reference sequence). Deletions cut 1 base from V and 5 bases from J, with 15 bases between. The CDR3 sequence: CSARGVERGENIQYF. For the CDR3, the DNA is TGCAGTGCTAGAGGGGTGGAGCGAGGAGAAAACATTCAGTACTTC.

The chain couples TRBV28 to TRBJ2-1; the match to TRBD2 covers 9 bases. Germline assignment: CDR1 MDHEN and CDR2 SYDVKM. CDR3 length: 16 amino acids. The junction had 7 bases not matched to a gene; V was cut back by 5 bases and J by 2 bases. The CDR3 reads CASSPLAGVAYNEQFF. CDR3 nucleotides: TGTGCCAGCAGTCCTTTAGCGGGAGTGGCCTACAATGAGCAGTTCTTC.

The V gene is TRBV7-2, the J gene TRBJ2-7; no clear D gene. The CDR3 covers 12 residues. Germline V gene data show CDR1 as SGHTA and CDR2 as FQGNSA. Trimming pared 2 bases from V and 3 bases from J, leaving 5 bases between. Written as DNA, the CDR3 is TGTGCCAGCAGCTTACGAGACTACGAGCAGTACTTC. This encodes CASSLRDYEQYF.

This clonotype was found a few times. V and J are TRBV20-1 and TRBJ1-5; 8 positions agree with TRBD1. The V and J ends lost 7 bases and 0 bases, in that order; junction bases with no gene match: 5. CDR1 DFQATT and CDR2 SNEGSKA come from the germline V gene (reference sequence). The CDR3 covers 14 residues. The DNA for the CDR3 is TGCAGTGTCTTGGACAGGGTTAGCAATCAGCCCCAGCATTTT. It codes for CSVLDRVSNQPQHF.

V gene TRBV9 combines with J gene TRBJ2-1, with D unclear. The V gene lost 5 bases and the J gene lost 2 bases, with 17 bases spanning the gap. Germline-derived CDR1 and CDR2 are SGDLS and YYNGEE. The CDR3 runs to 16 residues. The CDR3 loop is CASSESRADPYNEQFF. Here the CDR3 DNA reads TGTGCCAGCAGTGAAAGTAGGGCAGACCCCTACAATGAGCAGTTCTTC.

This clonotype was detected only a few times. J is TRBJ2-5 and V is TRBV20-1; 8 nucleotides agree with TRBD1. The CDR3 runs 14 residues. The germline gives CDR1 DFQATT, CDR2 SNEGSKA (reference sequence). Trimming removed 1 base from V and 4 bases from J; junction bases left unmatched: 5. Here the CDR3 reads CSARGQGARETQYF. Written as DNA, the CDR3 is TGCAGTGCTAGAGGGCAGGGGGCGCGAGAGACCCAGTACTTC.

This clonotype has at least ten counts. The chain recombines TRBV30 with TRBJ2-5; no firm D call. Germline CDR1 reads GTSNPN; CDR2 reads SVGIG (reference sequence). This CDR3 is built from 14 residues. Trimming stripped 3 bases from V and 5 bases from J, with 16 bases between. Here the CDR3 DNA reads TGTGCCTGGAGCGTGGTCATCGGTGGGGAGACCCAGTACTTC. Its protein is CAWSVVIGGETQYF. Based on the CDR3 plus reference TRBV30 and TRBJ2-5, the full variable domain is SQTIHQWPATLVQPVGSPLSLECTVEGTSNPNLYWYRQAAGRGLQLLFYSVGIGQISSEVPQNLSASRPQDRQFILSSKKLLLSDSGFYLCAWSVVIGGETQYFGPGTRLLVL.

This clonotype was recorded many times. A read error is possible here, since a much larger clone lies one base away. The rearrangement links TRBV20-1 to TRBJ2-5, with D hard to call. This CDR3 is 14 amino acids long. Germline V gene lookup returns CDR1 DFQATT and CDR2 SNEGSKA (reference sequence). The DNA for the CDR3 is TGCAGTGCTACCCAGATAGCCAACCAAGCGACCCAGTGCTTC. The encoded protein is CSATQIANQATQCF.

This clonotype was recorded a few times. The chain combines TRBV6-6 with TRBJ1-2, with no clear D. Germline V CDR1 and CDR2: MNHNY, SVGAGI (reference sequence). V was cut by 6 bases and J by 2 bases, with 13 bases left in between. This CDR3 comprises 14 residues. The CDR3 spells CASSPLRANYGYTF. CDR3 coding DNA: TGTGCCAGCAGCCCCCTGCGGGCGAACTATGGCTACACCTTC.

This clonotype was seen only a few times. This chain joins TRBV5-5 and TRBJ2-1, with 9 bases fitting TRBD2. This CDR3 has 16 residues. Germline-derived CDR1 and CDR2 are SGHKS and YYEKEE (reference sequence). J gave up 0 bases and V 5 bases, and 6 bases lay outside the gene matches. CDR3 DNA sequence: TGTGCCAGCAGTTATAGCGGGGGAAGCTCCTACAATGAGCAGTTCTTC. Translated: CASSYSGGSSYNEQFF.

This clonotype came up a few times. The chain recombines TRBV6-5 with TRBJ2-1, with D unresolved. CDR1 and CDR2 (germline): MNHEY, SVGAGI. Trimming took 2 bases from V and 0 from J, leaving 5 bases between them. The CDR3 length is 14 residues. Here the CDR3 reads CASSYHNSYNEQFF. The CDR3, as DNA: TGTGCCAGCAGTTACCACAACTCCTACAATGAGCAGTTCTTC.